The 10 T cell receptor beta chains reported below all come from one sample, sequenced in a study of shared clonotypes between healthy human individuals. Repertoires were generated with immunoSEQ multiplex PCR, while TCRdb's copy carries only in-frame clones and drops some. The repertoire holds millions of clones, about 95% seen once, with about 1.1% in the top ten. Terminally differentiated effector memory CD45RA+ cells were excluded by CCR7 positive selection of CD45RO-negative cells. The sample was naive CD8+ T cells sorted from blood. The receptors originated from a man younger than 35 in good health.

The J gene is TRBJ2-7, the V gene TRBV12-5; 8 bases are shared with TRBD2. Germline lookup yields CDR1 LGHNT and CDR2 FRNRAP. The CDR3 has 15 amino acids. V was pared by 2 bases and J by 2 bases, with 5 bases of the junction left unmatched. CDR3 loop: CASGLPRAGAYEQYF. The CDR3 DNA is TGTGCTAGTGGTTTGCCTCGAGCGGGGGCCTACGAGCAGTACTTC.

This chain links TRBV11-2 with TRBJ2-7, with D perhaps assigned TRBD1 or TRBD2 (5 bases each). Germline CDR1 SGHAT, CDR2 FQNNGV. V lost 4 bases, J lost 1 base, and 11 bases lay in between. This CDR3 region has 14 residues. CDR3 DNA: TGTGCCAGCAGCTGGGGCCCGGGGTCCTACGAGCAGTACTTC. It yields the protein CASSWGPGSYEQYF.

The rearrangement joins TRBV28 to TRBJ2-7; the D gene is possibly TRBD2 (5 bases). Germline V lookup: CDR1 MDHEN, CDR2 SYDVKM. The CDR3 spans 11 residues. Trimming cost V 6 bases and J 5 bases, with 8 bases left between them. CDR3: CASSRRNEQYF. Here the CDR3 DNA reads TGTGCCAGCAGCAGGAGGAACGAGCAGTACTTC.

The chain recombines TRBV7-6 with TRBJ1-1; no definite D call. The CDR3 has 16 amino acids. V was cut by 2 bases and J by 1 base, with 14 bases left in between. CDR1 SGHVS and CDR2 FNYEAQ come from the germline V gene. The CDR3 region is CASSLLVEQQNTEAFF. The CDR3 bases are TGTGCCAGCAGCTTATTGGTAGAACAGCAGAACACTGAAGCTTTCTTT.

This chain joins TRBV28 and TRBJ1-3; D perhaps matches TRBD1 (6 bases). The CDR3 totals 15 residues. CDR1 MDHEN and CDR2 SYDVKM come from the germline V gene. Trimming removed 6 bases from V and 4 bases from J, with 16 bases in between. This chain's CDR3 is CASRQDSEGGNTIYF. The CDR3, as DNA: TGTGCCAGCAGACAGGACAGCGAAGGAGGAAACACCATATATTTT. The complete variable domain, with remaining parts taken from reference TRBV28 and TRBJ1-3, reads DVKVTQSSRYLVKRTGEKVFLECVQDMDHENMFWYRQDPGLGLRLIYFSYDVKMKEKGDIPEGYSVSREKKERFSLILESASTNQTSMYLCASRQDSEGGNTIYFGEGSWLTVV.

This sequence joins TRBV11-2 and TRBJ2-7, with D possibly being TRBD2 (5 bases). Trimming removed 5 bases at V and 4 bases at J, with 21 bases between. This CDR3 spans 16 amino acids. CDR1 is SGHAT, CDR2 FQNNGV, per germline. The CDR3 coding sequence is TGTGCCAGCAGCCACACAGTCCGGGGTGGAAGTTACGAGCAGTACTTC. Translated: CASSHTVRGGSYEQYF.

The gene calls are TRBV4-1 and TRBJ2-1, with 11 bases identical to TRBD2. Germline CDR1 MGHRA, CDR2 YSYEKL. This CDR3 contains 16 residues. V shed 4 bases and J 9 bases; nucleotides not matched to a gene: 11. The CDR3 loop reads CASSPLPTSGGGEQFF. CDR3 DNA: TGCGCCAGCAGCCCCCTCCCTACTAGCGGGGGCGGTGAGCAGTTCTTC.

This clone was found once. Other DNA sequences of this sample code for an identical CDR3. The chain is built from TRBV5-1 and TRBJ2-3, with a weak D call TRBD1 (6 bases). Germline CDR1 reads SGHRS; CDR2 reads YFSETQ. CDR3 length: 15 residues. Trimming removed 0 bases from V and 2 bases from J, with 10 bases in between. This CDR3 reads CASSLEAGVTDTQYF. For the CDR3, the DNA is TGCGCCAGCAGCTTGGAGGCAGGGGTCACAGATACGCAGTATTTT.

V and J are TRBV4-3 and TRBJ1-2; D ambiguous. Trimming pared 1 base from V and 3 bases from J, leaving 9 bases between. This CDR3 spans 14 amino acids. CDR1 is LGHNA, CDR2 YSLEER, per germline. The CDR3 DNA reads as TGCGCCAGCAGCCAAGGGTGGGGAGACTATGGCTACACCTTC. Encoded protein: CASSQGWGDYGYTF.

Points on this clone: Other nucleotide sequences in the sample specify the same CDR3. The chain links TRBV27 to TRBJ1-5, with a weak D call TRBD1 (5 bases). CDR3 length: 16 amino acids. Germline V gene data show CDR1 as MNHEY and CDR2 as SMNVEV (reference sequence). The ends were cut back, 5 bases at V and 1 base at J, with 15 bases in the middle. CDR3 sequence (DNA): TGTGCCAGCAGTCCTTCGGCGGGGGAAAGCAATCAGCCCCAGCATTTT. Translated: CASSPSAGESNQPQHF.